This is a list of T cell receptor beta chains from one sample in a study of T cell repertoires in ileal Crohn's disease. Data came from immunoSEQ multiplex PCR; TCRdb stores just in-frame clones and leaves some out. This table holds about 8,000 clones, 65% to 90% found once. Source material: ileal tissue. These receptors all stem from an adult with Crohn's disease. Both conserved end residues are part of each CDR3. A D gene is named only where the DNA matches it firmly. Only some rows state a clone size, as once, few, many or a class for expanded clones.

TRBV10-2	TRBJ2-3	.	.	TGCGCCAGCAGTGGTGGGGGGGGCTATACGCAGTATTTT	CASSGGGGYTQYF
TRBV19	TRBJ1-4	once	.	TGTGCCAGCCTGGGGTCGGGTGAAAAACTGTTTTTT	CASLGSGEKLFF
TRBV5-4	TRBJ2-7	.	TRBD1	TGTGCCAGCAGCTTGGACAGGGGCCACGAGCAGTACTTC	CASSLDRGHEQYF
TRBV4-3	TRBJ2-3	.	TRBD2	TGCGCCAGCAGCCAAGAGACTAGCGGGAAAGATACGCAGTATTTT	CASSQETSGKDTQYF
TRBV19	TRBJ2-1	.	TRBD1	TGTGCCAGTAGTGAAGGGACAGGGGCCAATGAGCAGTTCTTC	CASSEGTGANEQFF
TRBV19	TRBJ1-5	.	TRBD1	TGTGCCAGTAGTATAGACAGGGGGTTGTTTCAGCCCCAGCATTTT	CASSIDRGLFQPQHF
TRBV7-3	TRBJ1-1	.	.	TGTGCCAGCAGCCAGAACAGTTTCACTGAAGCTTTCTTT	CASSQNSFTEAFF
TRBV28	TRBJ1-5	.	TRBD1	TGTGCCAGCCGGCCCCAGGGGGCCGAACAGCCCCAGCATTTT	CASRPQGAEQPQHF
TRBV5-3	TRBJ1-1	.	TRBD1	TGTGCCAGAAGCTTGGGACAGGGAGCCATGAACACTGAAGCTTTCTTT	CARSLGQGAMNTEAFF
TRBV30	TRBJ1-3	.	TRBD1	TGTGCCTGGAGCATCTCAGGGGGCGGAGGAAACACCATATATTTT	CAWSISGGGGNTIYF
TRBV5-1	TRBJ2-5	once	TRBD2	TGCGCCAGCAGCGGGGGGACTAGCGGACTTGGGGAGACCCAGTACTTC	CASSGGTSGLGETQYF
TRBV2	TRBJ1-2	.	.	TGTGCCGAGGCGGGCAACTATGGCTACACCTTC	CAEAGNYGYTF
TRBV6-4	TRBJ2-4	.	TRBD2	TGTGCCAGCAGTTTGGTAGCGGGAGCCAAAAACATTCAGTACTTC	CASSLVAGAKNIQYF
TRBV15	TRBJ2-3	.	TRBD1	TGTGCCACCAGGGAGACAGGGTCCCGCACAGATACGCAGTATTTT	CATRETGSRTDTQYF
TRBV19	TRBJ1-1	.	.	TGTGCCAGTAGTGGCCGGGGGTACACTGAAGCTTTCTTT	CASSGRGYTEAFF
TRBV6-1	TRBJ1-3	.	TRBD1	TGTGCCAGCACCAAGCCAGGGGGAGGAAACACCATATATTTT	CASTKPGGGNTIYF
TRBV5-4	TRBJ2-3	.	TRBD2	TGTGCCAGCAGCCGTGAGACTAGCGGGGGGGCGGCAGATACGCAGTATTTT	CASSRETSGGAADTQYF
TRBV5-6	TRBJ2-3	large	TRBD1	TGTGCCAGCAGCATGGCGACAGGGGGCAATAGGGATACGCAGTATTTT	CASSMATGGNRDTQYF
TRBV2	TRBJ1-4	.	.	TGTGCCAGCAATGGAGGGGTCGAAAAACTGTTTTTT	CASNGGVEKLFF
TRBV7-9	TRBJ1-2	.	.	TGTGCCAGCAGCTCCCGGGAGGAGAATGGCTACACCTTC	CASSSREENGYTF
TRBV28	TRBJ2-2	.	TRBD1	TGTGCCAGCAGTTTGGGGACAGCATTTACCGGGGAGCTGTTTTTT	CASSLGTAFTGELFF
TRBV18	TRBJ2-7	.	.	TGTGCCAGCTCATACCGGGACAACAACTACGAGCAGTACTTC	CASSYRDNNYEQYF
TRBV28	TRBJ2-4	few	.	TGTGCCAGCAGTTTATATGCCGATTTAGCCAAAAACATTCAGTACTTC	CASSLYADLAKNIQYF
TRBV7-2	TRBJ2-7	.	.	TGTGCCAGTAGGGACTGGAGCTACGAGCAGTACTTC	CASRDWSYEQYF
TRBV5-1	TRBJ1-1	.	.	TGCGCCAGCAGCTTAAATTGGGCAGGGATCACTGAAGCTTTCTTT	CASSLNWAGITEAFF
TRBV5-6	TRBJ2-7	.	TRBD2	TGTGCCAGCAGCCTCGGGGTAAGCGGGGCCTACGAGCAGTACTTC	CASSLGVSGAYEQYF
TRBV6-5	TRBJ2-7	.	.	TGTGCCAGCAGCTTAGCCCCTAACTCCTACGAGCAGTACTTC	CASSLAPNSYEQYF
TRBV28	TRBJ1-4	.	TRBD1	TGTGCCAGCAGTTTCCCTCCAGGGGGAAGTATAAAGGAAAAACTGTTTTTT	CASSFPPGGSIKEKLFF
TRBV7-6	TRBJ1-1	.	.	TGTGCCAGCAGTAACCTTAACACTGAAGCTTTCTTT	CASSNLNTEAFF
TRBV29-1	TRBJ2-7	.	TRBD1	TGCAGCGTTGAAACAGGGGCCGAGCAGTACTTC	CSVETGAEQYF
TRBV6-6	TRBJ1-2	.	TRBD1	TGTGCCAGCAGTTCTCGGACAGGTCTTGGCTACACCTTC	CASSSRTGLGYTF
TRBV13	TRBJ1-1	.	.	TGTGCCAGCAGCCCTACCCGGCCGGGAGCCACTGAAGCTTTCTTT	CASSPTRPGATEAFF
TRBV10-3	TRBJ1-5	.	.	TGTGCCATCAGTGAGTCGGAAACCCCAAATCAGCCCCAGCATTTT	CAISESETPNQPQHF
TRBV6-1	TRBJ1-2	.	.	TGTGCCAGCAGTGGGCGTTTGGCTGGCTACACCTTC	CASSGRLAGYTF
TRBV14	TRBJ2-5	.	.	TGTGCCAGCAGCCAGAGGGGGGGTACCAACCAAGAGACCCAGTACTTC	CASSQRGGTNQETQYF
TRBV28	TRBJ1-2	once	.	TGTGCCAGCAGGCCGCAGGGAAGGGAGACCTATGGCTACACCTTC	CASRPQGRETYGYTF
TRBV9	TRBJ2-3	.	.	TGTGCCAGCAGCGTAGTAGGGACACGCACGGCGGATACGCAGTATTTT	CASSVVGTRTADTQYF
TRBV20-1	TRBJ1-1	.	.	TGCAGTGCTAGACCGGGATTTGAAGCTTTCTTT	CSARPGFEAFF
TRBV11-2	TRBJ2-7	.	.	TGTGCCAGCAGCTCAAGGGCAGGCGGTGTCGAGCAGTACTTC	CASSSRAGGVEQYF
TRBV4-1	TRBJ2-1	.	.	TGCGCCAGCAGCCAAGATAAGAACAATGAGCAGTTCTTC	CASSQDKNNEQFF
TRBV29-1	TRBJ2-4	.	.	TGCAGCTTCACCCCAGGAGAAAACATTCAGTACTTC	CSFTPGENIQYF
TRBV28	TRBJ2-2	few	.	TGTGCCAGCAGTTTATTAGGGGCCGGGGAGCTGTTTTTT	CASSLLGAGELFF
TRBV27	TRBJ2-7	.	.	TGTGCCAGCAGTTTATGGGGTGAGCAGTACTTC	CASSLWGEQYF
TRBV27	TRBJ2-3	.	.	TGTGCCAGCAAAGGCGTACCGATCACAGATACGCAGTATTTT	CASKGVPITDTQYF
TRBV25-1	TRBJ1-2	.	TRBD1	TGTGCCAGCAGTGAAGGGACAGCCTATGGCTACACCTTC	CASSEGTAYGYTF
TRBV12-2	TRBJ2-7	.	.	TGTGCAAGTCGCCCGCATCGCGGCAGGGCTTACGAGCAGTACTTC	CASRPHRGRAYEQYF
TRBV19	TRBJ1-2	.	.	TGTGCCAGTAGTATTGGTCCCGTGGCAACCTCATCGGGCTATGGCTACACCTTC	CASSIGPVATSSGYGYTF
TRBV27	TRBJ1-4	.	.	TGTGCCAGCAGTTTAGGTGCAACTAATGAAAAACTGTTTTTT	CASSLGATNEKLFF